These T cell receptor beta chains were read from a single sample in a study of early T cells in non-severe SARS-CoV-2 infection. One entry per CDR3 protein, called by TCRdb with MiXCR from the 5' RACE reads. The table has approximately 67,000 distinct CDR3 sequences, roughly 10% seen once. The sequencing sample was made of whole blood. These receptors all come from an adult who was a healthcare worker with PCR-confirmed SARS-CoV-2 infection or an uninfected control (not recorded which). Each CDR3 is given without its conserved first and last residue. Clone sizes are given selectively: once, few, many, or a class where the clone is expanded.

.	13	TRBV12-3/TRBV12-4	TRBJ2-7	ASSKSGSYAYEQY
.	12	TRBV5-6	TRBJ2-5	ASSSDGAKETQY
.	10	TRBV29-1	TRBJ2-5	SVDRVQETQY
.	10	TRBV20-1	TRBJ2-7	SASGTSDEQY
many	12	TRBV29-1	TRBJ2-5	SVGWGQVKETQY
few	12	TRBV2	TRBJ2-7	ASSSTPWDEKQY
.	9	TRBV13	TRBJ2-3	ASSSEDTQY
.	9	TRBV12-3/TRBV12-4	TRBJ2-7	ASSFAYEQY
few	13	TRBV5-4	TRBJ2-2	ASSLEGGTAGSCF
.	12	TRBV18	TRBJ1-1	ASSPEALNTEAF
many	14	TRBV7-9	TRBJ1-5	ASSTGRNGPNQPQH
few	15	TRBV28	TRBJ2-7	ASSLTRQGIQPYEQY
many	13	TRBV12-3/TRBV12-4	TRBJ2-1	ASSGGLAGRNEQF
few	13	TRBV6-2/TRBV6-3	TRBJ2-5	ASSDRASVQETQY
.	13	TRBV2	TRBJ2-1	ASTIRQGSYNEQF
.	12	TRBV4-1	TRBJ2-7	ASSLRSGSYEQY
few	13	TRBV28	TRBJ2-5	ASSSPTPGQETQY
many	13	TRBV24-1	TRBJ2-1	ATSKAGGPYNEQF
few	13	TRBV5-1	TRBJ2-2	ASSLRPGEAGELF
.	13	TRBV5-1	TRBJ2-7	ASSIKTNRAHEQY
many	11	TRBV12-3/TRBV12-4	TRBJ2-3	AVGGLAGDTQY
few	12	TRBV11-2	TRBJ2-1	ASSLPGLPDEQF
few	12	TRBV27	TRBJ2-7	ATKGTYGAYEQY
few	11	TRBV7-9	TRBJ2-3	ASSRGGTDTQY
many	15	TRBV5-4	TRBJ1-5	ASSDGTGEYSNQPQH
.	14	TRBV7-9	TRBJ2-3	VSSGRDGSSTDTQY
few	12	TRBV19	TRBJ2-5	ATSRGREAQTQY
.	12	TRBV4-2	TRBJ2-3	ASSLRDPADTQY
.	13	TRBV12-3/TRBV12-4	TRBJ1-6	ASSLMDRGNSPLH
many	15	TRBV1	TRBJ2-7	TSSLVWSREDSCEQY
few	12	TRBV18	TRBJ1-2	ASSPSGQGDGYT
many	10	TRBV20-1	TRBJ1-5	SATGGNQPQH
few	14	TRBV18	TRBJ1-3	ASSTTGDPSGNTIY
few	14	TRBV20-1	TRBJ1-6	SARDPGSSYNSPLH
medium-sized	11	TRBV30	TRBJ1-1	AWSTTVNTEAF
.	13	TRBV6-5	TRBJ2-7	ASSYSFVNPYEQY
few	12	TRBV6-1	TRBJ2-7	ASSEDVRSYEQY
.	11	TRBV5-5	TRBJ1-2	ASSEDNLYGYT
.	11	TRBV27	TRBJ2-5	ASSWTGGQTQY
few	12	TRBV4-2	TRBJ2-3	ASSQDLAGQTQY
.	13	TRBV5-6	TRBJ2-2	ASSWGPGSTGELF
many	12	TRBV6-4	TRBJ2-3	ASSVSGSTDTQY
many	9	TRBV29-1	TRBJ1-2	SANFGRGYT
.	9	TRBV29-1	TRBJ2-7	SVESSYEQY
.	11	TRBV29-1	TRBJ2-3	SVDHEITDTQY
.	11	TRBV5-1	TRBJ2-7	ASGTGLTNEQY
many	8	TRBV20-1	TRBJ2-5	SARRETQY
many	12	TRBV3-1	TRBJ1-1	ASSQDAGPLRAF
.	13	TRBV12-3/TRBV12-4	TRBJ2-1	ASSALAGSYNEQF
few	13	TRBV28	TRBJ2-7	ASFRSGGSSYEQY
many	12	TRBV5-4	TRBJ2-1	ASRGTSSGNEQF
few	8	TRBV7-8	TRBJ2-7	ATTPYEQY
many	14	TRBV5-1	TRBJ2-7	ASSLGSTSGAYEQY
many	12	TRBV12-3/TRBV12-4	TRBJ1-2	ASSLTGPLQGYT